The 32 T cell receptor beta chains below all came from one sample that was sequenced in a study of T cells in Graves' hyperthyroidism and ophthalmopathy. Amplified TCR beta CDR3 regions came from RNA transcripts. An initial round of RT-PCR targeting the TCR CDR3 relied on the HTBI primer set. TCRdb fed the multiplex PCR reads into MiXCR, producing one record per CDR3 protein. The profile shows about 500,000 distinct CDR3 sequences, under 20% of them singletons. Sequenced input: blood. Receptor source: a woman in her late teens or twenties with Graves' ophthalmopathy.

This chain uses TRBV5-1 with TRBJ2-5; D possibly corresponds to TRBD2 (6 bases). The CDR3 length is 13 residues. The germline gives CDR1 SGHRS, CDR2 YFSETQ. The V and J ends lost 4 bases and 1 base respectively, with 8 bases between them. DNA of the CDR3: TGCGCCAGCAGCGGCGGGATCCAAGAGACCCAGTACTTC. This translates into CASSGGIQETQYF.

The table lists this clonotype with many counts. The V call is TRBV2, the J call TRBJ1-2; possibly TRBD1 for D (5 bases). This CDR3 has 15 amino acids. The V and J ends lost 3 bases and 1 base respectively, with 12 bases between them. CDR1 and CDR2 from the germline V gene are SNHLY and FYNNEI. The CDR3, as DNA: TGTGCCAGCAGTGATACCGGGGGAAGTAACTATGGCTACACCTTC. Encoded protein: CASSDTGGSNYGYTF.

There are many counts of this clonotype. The gene calls are TRBV7-2 and TRBJ1-2; 7 nucleotides align to TRBD1. Germline V gives CDR1 SGHTA, CDR2 FQGNSA. The trim removed 2 bases at V and 5 bases at J, leaving 8 bases unmatched. The length of the CDR3 is 15 residues. The CDR3 DNA is TGTGCCAGCAGCTTACTAGGCAGGGGGTATTATGGCTACACCTTC. Amino acid sequence: CASSLLGRGYYGYTF.

The table lists this clonotype with many counts. V is TRBV28 and J is TRBJ2-1, with D unclear. In germline, CDR1 is MDHEN, CDR2 SYDVKM. This CDR3 has 18 residues. Trimming stripped 2 bases from V and 3 bases from J, with 20 bases between. CDR3 nucleotides: TGTGCCAGCAGTTTAACTTCCTTACGGGTCCGATACTACAATGAGCAGTTCTTC. It codes for CASSLTSLRVRYYNEQFF. Full variable domain (outside the CDR3, taken from reference TRBV28 and TRBJ2-1): DVKVTQSSRYLVKRTGEKVFLECVQDMDHENMFWYRQDPGLGLRLIYFSYDVKMKEKGDIPEGYSVSREKKERFSLILESASTNQTSMYLCASSLTSLRVRYYNEQFFGPGTRLTVL.

The rearrangement joins TRBV19 to TRBJ1-1; unclear D gene. Germline assignment: CDR1 LNHDA and CDR2 SQIVND (reference sequence). V was clipped by 3 bases and J by 7 bases, with 9 bases between them. The CDR3 sequence is 12 residues long. CDR3 nucleotides: TGTGCCAGTAGTATGCAGCTCCATGAAGCTTTCTTT. It is translated as CASSMQLHEAFF.

This clonotype was picked up a small number of times. The chain joins TRBV6-1 to TRBJ2-3, with D unclear. The CDR3 has 14 amino acids. Germline V gene lookup returns CDR1 MNHNS and CDR2 SASEGT. Trimming took 1 base from V and 1 from J, leaving 6 bases between them. This chain's CDR3 is CASSEGHRTDTQYF. CDR3 coding DNA: TGTGCCAGCAGTGAAGGTCACCGCACAGATACGCAGTATTTT.

This clonotype was detected ten times or more. The rearrangement links TRBV29-1 to TRBJ2-5, with D possibly matching TRBD1 (5 bases). Germline values: CDR1 SQVTM, CDR2 ANQGSEA. V lost 2 bases and J lost 4, with 14 bases in between. The CDR3 extends over 14 amino acids. The CDR3 protein is CSVESEGARETQYF. The CDR3 DNA sequence: TGCAGCGTTGAATCGGAAGGGGCCAGAGAGACCCAGTACTTC.

This clonotype appeared a few times. The chain is built from TRBV4-1 and TRBJ1-1; a possible D gene is TRBD1 (6 bases). Between the trimmed V and J ends, which lost 4 bases and 4 bases, there was a span of 22 bases. Germline loops: CDR1 MGHRA, CDR2 YSYEKL. The length of the CDR3 is 17 residues. The CDR3 nucleotides read TGCGCCAGCAGCCGTACGACAGGCGGGCAGATTGCCACTGAAGCTTTCTTT. The encoded protein is CASSRTTGGQIATEAFF.

This clonotype was picked up many times. The chain combines TRBV28 with TRBJ1-2; D gene ambiguous. Germline values: CDR1 MDHEN, CDR2 SYDVKM. The ends were cut back, 8 bases at V and 3 bases at J, with 4 bases in the middle. The CDR3 covers 10 residues. DNA for the CDR3: TGTGCCAGCGGAGACTATGGCTACACCTTC. Residues: CASGDYGYTF.

This clonotype came up many times. The chain couples TRBV10-3 to TRBJ2-3; a weak D match, TRBD2 (6 bases). Trimming took 5 bases from V and 0 from J, leaving 18 bases between them. Germline-derived CDR1 and CDR2 are ENHRY and SYGVKD. The CDR3 sequence is 17 residues long. This CDR3 is CAISTLGLARSTDTQYF. The DNA for the CDR3 is TGTGCCATCAGTACCCTTGGGCTAGCGCGAAGCACAGATACGCAGTATTTT.

This clonotype turned up a few times. The chain recombines TRBV27 with TRBJ2-3; 13 bases match TRBD2. Germline CDR1 MNHEY, CDR2 SMNVEV (reference sequence). V lost 9 bases, J lost 5 bases, and 5 bases stayed unmatched. This CDR3 is 14 amino acids long. The CDR3 is CASQLAGGRDTQYF. The CDR3 DNA reads as TGTGCCAGTCAACTAGCGGGAGGGCGAGATACGCAGTATTTT.

This chain connects TRBV19 to TRBJ1-1; D is unclear. This CDR3 contains 12 residues. V lost 7 bases and J lost 7, with 13 bases in between. The germline V gene has CDR1 LNHDA and CDR2 SQIVND (reference sequence). The CDR3 DNA reads as TGTGCCAGTATTAGCTTTACGGATGAAGCTTTCTTT. Its translation is CASISFTDEAFF.

This clonotype was found a few times. J is TRBJ2-4 and V is TRBV25-1; 8 nucleotides match TRBD1. Unmatched junction bases numbered 3, after V lost 1 base and J lost 7 bases. Looked up from germline, CDR1 is MGHDK and CDR2 is SYGVNS. This CDR3 is built from 14 residues. CDR3 loop: CASSESDRANIQYF. The CDR3 DNA sequence: TGTGCCAGCAGTGAATCGGACAGGGCGAACATTCAGTACTTC.

The rearrangement uses TRBV20-1 and TRBJ1-1, with D possibly being TRBD1 (5 bases). Per the germline V gene, CDR1 is DFQATT and CDR2 is SNEGSKA (reference sequence). This CDR3 region has 14 residues. V was clipped by 3 bases and J by 1 base, with 12 bases between them. This CDR3 reads CSARATGPNTEAFF. The CDR3 DNA sequence: TGCAGTGCTAGGGCCACAGGACCGAACACTGAAGCTTTCTTT.

This clonotype was counted many times. At one of its ends the junction is not consistent with the germline gene, which may arise from a read error. This chain connects TRBV12-3 or TRBV12-4 to TRBJ2-7; maybe TRBD2 (6 bases). The CDR3 loop spans 13 amino acids. CDR3 nucleotides: TGTGCCAGCAGCTTAGCGGATAACTACGAGCAGTACTTC. It encodes CASSLADNYEQYF.

This clonotype was counted many times. The DNA for the CDR3 is TGTGCCAGCAGCTTTTTCGACAGGGATGACTATGGCTACACCTTC. Encoded protein: CASSFFDRDDYGYTF. V usage is TRBV5-5 and J usage is TRBJ1-2, with TRBD1 matching over 7 bases. Germline V gene sequence: CDR1 SGHKS, CDR2 YYEKEE (reference sequence). The junction had 7 bases not matched to a gene; V was cut back by 2 bases and J by 3 bases. The CDR3 runs 15 residues. The full variable domain, its missing parts supplied by reference TRBV5-5 and TRBJ1-2, is DAGVTQSPTHLIKTRGQQVTLRCSPISGHKSVSWYQQVLGQGPQFIFQYYEKEERGRGNFPDRFSARQFPNYSSELNVNALLLGDSALYLCASSFFDRDDYGYTFGSGTRLTVV.

This clonotype has a count of ten or more. V is TRBV28 and J is TRBJ1-1; tentatively, D is TRBD1 (5 bases). Germline V gives CDR1 MDHEN, CDR2 SYDVKM. V was clipped by 3 bases and J by 2 bases, with 10 bases between them. CDR3 length: 14 residues. CDR3 sequence reads: CASSLRQTNTEAFF. CDR3 DNA sequence: TGTGCCAGCAGTTTGCGACAGACTAACACTGAAGCTTTCTTT.

This clonotype was seen repeatedly, ten times or more. The chain has TRBV6-5 and TRBJ2-1; D is ambiguous. This CDR3 is built from 11 residues. CDR1 MNHEY and CDR2 SVGAGI come from the germline V gene. Trimming pared 1 base from V and 6 bases from J, leaving 1 base between. The CDR3 region is CASSYFNEQFF. The CDR3 DNA reads as TGTGCCAGCAGTTACTTCAATGAGCAGTTCTTC.

This sequence joins TRBV6-5 and TRBJ1-2; no firm D call. CDR3 size: 13 residues. V dropped 3 bases and J dropped 2 bases, with 7 bases sitting between them. Germline values: CDR1 MNHEY, CDR2 SVGAGI. CDR3: CASSYVRNYGYTF. The CDR3 DNA reads as TGTGCCAGCAGTTATGTACGGAACTATGGCTACACCTTC.

This clonotype has more than one count but fewer than ten. This chain uses TRBV11-2 with TRBJ2-1, with a weak D call TRBD2 (6 bases). Deletions cut 2 bases from V and 4 bases from J, with 15 bases between. Per the germline V gene, CDR1 is SGHAT and CDR2 is FQNNGV. The CDR3 sequence is 16 residues long. The CDR3 is CASSLWGDGLYNEQFF. The CDR3 DNA reads as TGTGCCAGCAGCTTATGGGGGGACGGACTTTACAATGAGCAGTTCTTC. The variable domain in full, with the rest retrieved from reference TRBV11-2 and TRBJ2-1, is EAGVAQSPRYKIIEKRQSVAFWCNPISGHATLYWYQQILGQGPKLLIQFQNNGVVDDSQLPKDRFSAERLKGVDSTLKIQPAKLEDSAVYLCASSLWGDGLYNEQFFGPGTRLTVL.

The chain uses TRBV6-1 and TRBJ2-7, with D uncertain. Germline CDR1 MNHNS, CDR2 SASEGT. The ends were cut back, 7 bases at V and 4 bases at J, with 20 bases in the middle. The length of the CDR3 is 15 residues. The CDR3 loop is CASNPEGSARYEQYF. In DNA form, the CDR3 reads TGTGCCAGCAACCCGGAAGGGTCCGCTCGGTACGAGCAGTACTTC.

The chain combines TRBV6-6 with TRBJ2-1, with 9 bases lining up with TRBD1. Germline V gene sequence: CDR1 MNHNY, CDR2 SVGAGI (reference sequence). J gave up 7 bases and V 0 bases, and 7 bases lay outside the gene matches. The CDR3 sequence is 16 residues long. The chain's CDR3 is CASSYSMGQGSNEQFF. CDR3 coding DNA: TGTGCCAGCAGTTACTCGATGGGACAGGGTTCGAATGAGCAGTTCTTC.

This chain connects TRBV6-1 to TRBJ1-3, with 7 bases matching TRBD1. The germline V gene has CDR1 MNHNS and CDR2 SASEGT. V was clipped by 8 bases and J by 0 bases; unmatched bases: 4. The CDR3 runs to 14 residues. The DNA of the CDR3 is TGTGCCAGCGAGACAGGGAGCTCTGGAAACACCATATATTTT. This translates into CASETGSSGNTIYF.

The rearrangement uses TRBV3-1 and TRBJ1-2; D is ambiguous. The CDR3 is 14 residues long. Germline CDR1 is LGHDT and CDR2 is YNNKEL (reference sequence). Trimming took 1 base from V and 2 from J, leaving 8 bases between them. The CDR3 DNA follows: TGTGCCAGCAGCCAAGTCGCACAGAACTATGGCTACACCTTC. Amino acid sequence: CASSQVAQNYGYTF.

This clonotype was found many times. The chain has TRBV25-1 and TRBJ2-7; D is undetermined. V lost 6 bases and J 7 bases, leaving 7 bases between the germline ends. The CDR3 loop spans 10 amino acids. The germline V gene has CDR1 MGHDK and CDR2 SYGVNS. Here the CDR3 DNA reads TGTGCCAGCAGCCGTGGGGAGCAGTACTTC. Its translation is CASSRGEQYF.

A note on this clonotype: The junction does not match germline at one end; this may be a read error. The CDR3 loop is CASSLGRRGGNYSYTF. CDR3 DNA sequence: TGTGCCAGCAGCTTAGGGCGGCGAGGAGGTAACTATAGCTACACCTTC. The rearrangement links TRBV7-9 to TRBJ1-2; D is unresolved. The CDR3 length is 16 residues. Germline values: CDR1 SEHNR, CDR2 FQNEAQ (reference sequence).

This clonotype was observed a handful of times. The chain is built from TRBV19 and TRBJ1-1; D is uncertain. The ends were cut back, 7 bases at V and 0 bases at J, with 15 bases in the middle. The CDR3 extends over 15 amino acids. The V gene's germline CDR1 is LNHDA and CDR2 SQIVND (reference sequence). In DNA, the CDR3 is TGTGCCAGTAAGGAGGCCTCGGTAATGAACACTGAAGCTTTCTTT. Its protein is CASKEASVMNTEAFF.

This clonotype was counted at least ten times. The DNA for the CDR3 is TGTGCCAGCAGTTTAGGACTAGGGGGCACAGATACGCAGTATTTT. The encoded protein is CASSLGLGGTDTQYF. The J gene is TRBJ2-3, the V gene TRBV28, with 7 bases that match TRBD2. The V segment lost 2 bases and the J segment 1 base; nucleotides outside the gene matches: 3. Germline-derived CDR1 and CDR2 are MDHEN and SYDVKM. The CDR3 length is 15 residues.

At least ten counts were recorded for this clonotype. The V call is TRBV18, the J call TRBJ2-1, with TRBD1 identical over 11 bases. The CDR3 runs 16 residues. The V gene end was trimmed by 4 bases and the J gene end by 4 bases; junction bases not matched to a gene: 6. The germline CDR1 and CDR2 sequences are KGHSH and LQKENI. The CDR3 protein is CASSLSGTGGYNEQFF. CDR3 nucleotide sequence: TGTGCCAGCTCACTATCTGGGACAGGGGGATACAATGAGCAGTTCTTC. Drawing the rest from reference TRBV18 and TRBJ2-1, the complete variable domain is NAGVMQNPRHLVRRRGQEARLRCSPMKGHSHVYWYRQLPEEGLKFMVYLQKENIIDESGMPKERFSAEFPKEGPSILRIQQVVRGDSAAYFCASSLSGTGGYNEQFFGPGTRLTVL.

This clonotype occurred a few times. The rearrangement links TRBV7-3 to TRBJ1-4; 10 bases are shared with TRBD1. The germline gives CDR1 SGHTA, CDR2 FQGTGA. CDR3 length equals 16 residues. V trimming: 5 bases; J trimming: 2 bases; junction bases outside the gene matches: 5. Here the CDR3 reads CASSRRQGATNEKLFF. The CDR3 nucleotides are TGTGCCAGCAGCAGAAGACAGGGGGCTACTAATGAAAAACTGTTTTTT.

The chain is built from TRBV6-1 and TRBJ2-1; 7 nucleotides line up with TRBD2. With 6 bases clipped from V and 5 bases from J, the junction kept 7 bases outside the gene matches. Germline V CDR1 and CDR2: MNHNS, SASEGT. CDR3 size: 14 residues. In nucleotides, the CDR3 is TGTGCCAGCAGGAGGGGACTACGAGACAATGAGCAGTTCTTC. Protein sequence: CASRRGLRDNEQFF.

Ten or more counts support this clonotype. The chain combines TRBV30 with TRBJ1-2, with D unresolved. Trimming took off 0 bases at V and 4 bases at J, with 9 bases between the two ends. The CDR3 covers 13 residues. CDR1 and CDR2 from the germline V gene are GTSNPN and SVGIG (reference sequence). The CDR3 loop reads CAWSVPGTYGYTF. The CDR3 bases are TGTGCCTGGAGTGTTCCGGGTACCTATGGCTACACCTTC.